This TCR beta chain was captured in a study of blood T cell repertoires in COVID-19. The overall study: The cDNA or gDNA used as material had been derived from T cells, B-cell-depleted T cells, or PBMCs.

Germline values: CDR1 MGHDK, CDR2 SYGVNS. The V end lost 4 bases, the J end lost 0 bases, and 7 bases lay between the germline ends. The CDR3 covers 13 residues. Seattle patients were enrolled while actively infected and followed longitudinally. Profiling relied on immunoSEQ multiplex PCR, and the TCRdb table lists in-frame clones only, not all of them. This sample has some 200,000 clones, with under 90% found just once. The sample comprised peripheral blood. The gene calls are TRBV25-1 and TRBJ2-7, with no clear D. The source of this sequence is a woman in her 70s with COVID-19, enrolled during active disease. The CDR3 region has the DNA TGTGCCAGCAGTGGAGCTGACTCCTACGAGCAGTACTTC. Amino acid sequence: CASSGADSYEQYF.